The rows below give T cell receptor beta chains drawn from one sample of a study of blood T cell repertoires in COVID-19. TCRdb keeps only in-frame clones here, not all; method: immunoSEQ multiplex PCR. The sample carries a few hundred thousand clones, 80% to 90% recorded once. The sequenced material came from PBMCs or T cells enriched from blood (not recorded which). These receptors came from a woman in her 30s who had recovered from COVID-19. CDR3s include the opening cysteine and the closing phenylalanine or tryptophan. The D gene is left open where the match is weak. Clone size appears in some rows only: once, few, many, or a class for an expanded clone.

D	V	J	size	CDR3	DNA
TRBD1	TRBV14	TRBJ1-2	.	CASSLNQGARFGGYTF	TGTGCCAGCAGCCTGAACCAGGGGGCGCGATTCGGTGGCTACACCTTC
.	TRBV28	TRBJ1-3	.	CASTTPTVGNTIYF	TGTGCCAGCACCACCCCGACAGTTGGAAACACCATATATTTT
.	TRBV9	TRBJ2-5	once	CASSVDGTWGQTQYF	TGTGCCAGCAGCGTAGACGGGACTTGGGGCCAGACCCAGTACTTC
TRBD1	TRBV9	TRBJ1-1	.	CASSERTGGTEAFF	TGTGCCAGCAGCGAACGGACAGGGGGCACTGAAGCTTTCTTT
.	TRBV30	TRBJ2-6	.	CAWSRVPSGANVLTF	TGTGCCTGGAGCAGGGTTCCCTCTGGGGCCAACGTCCTGACTTTC
TRBD2	TRBV6-6	TRBJ2-7	once	CASSLHSGTSGDYEQYF	TGTGCCAGCAGTCTTCACTCCGGGACTAGCGGGGACTACGAGCAGTACTTC
.	TRBV19	TRBJ1-5	.	CASTLDRRNQPQHF	TGTGCCAGTACTCTTGACAGGCGCAATCAGCCCCAGCATTTT
.	TRBV11-2	TRBJ1-2	.	CASSFLDSHNYGYTF	TGTGCCAGCAGCTTCTTGGACAGCCATAACTATGGCTACACCTTC
.	TRBV4-1	TRBJ1-1	.	CASSQIWNTEAFF	TGCGCCAGCAGCCAAATATGGAACACTGAAGCTTTCTTT
TRBD1	TRBV10-2	TRBJ1-6	.	CASSERGTGSSPLHF	TGCGCCAGCAGTGAGAGGGGGACAGGGAGTTCACCCCTCCACTTT
TRBD1	TRBV28	TRBJ2-1	.	CASSFGQGARYNEQFF	TGTGCCAGCAGTTTCGGGCAGGGGGCGCGGTACAATGAGCAGTTCTTC
.	TRBV7-2	TRBJ2-3	.	CASSPITDTQYF	TGTGCCAGCAGCCCCATCACAGATACGCAGTATTTT
.	TRBV12-3/TRBV12-4	TRBJ1-2	.	CASSPPRGGYTF	TGTGCCAGCAGTCCACCCAGGGGAGGCTACACCTTC
.	TRBV5-1	TRBJ2-1	.	CASSPPGGNEQFF	TGCGCCAGCAGTCCCCCCGGAGGGAATGAGCAGTTCTTC
TRBD1	TRBV28	TRBJ1-5	.	CASSSDRNSNQPQHF	TGTGCCAGCAGTTCGGACAGGAATAGCAATCAGCCCCAGCATTTT
TRBD2	TRBV2	TRBJ2-1	few	CASRGFGLVQFF	TGTGCCAGCAGGGGGTTCGGACTAGTTCAGTTCTTC
TRBD2	TRBV11-3	TRBJ2-3	.	CASSPGKRERADTQYF	TGTGCCAGCAGCCCCGGAAAGCGGGAGAGGGCAGATACGCAGTATTTT
.	TRBV28	TRBJ1-3	.	CASSLPGDSGNTIYF	TGTGCCAGCAGTTTACCAGGTGACTCTGGAAACACCATATATTTT
TRBD1	TRBV19	TRBJ1-2	few	CASSRQGYGYTF	TGTGCCAGTAGCAGACAGGGCTATGGCTACACCTTC
.	TRBV4-2	TRBJ1-5	once	CASSQEPDQPQHF	TGTGCCAGCAGCCAAGAGCCGGATCAGCCCCAGCATTTT
TRBD1	TRBV2	TRBJ1-4	.	CASSKQGANEKLFF	TGTGCCAGCAGTAAACAGGGGGCCAATGAAAAACTGTTTTTT
TRBD1	TRBV6-5	TRBJ2-1	.	CASSRTDRGVNEQFF	TGTGCCAGCAGCCGCACCGACAGGGGCGTTAATGAGCAGTTCTTC
TRBD1	TRBV4-1	TRBJ1-5	.	CASSQGGQLSGNQPQHF	TGCGCCAGCAGCCAGGGGGGACAGCTCTCTGGCAATCAGCCCCAGCATTTT
TRBD2	TRBV11-3	TRBJ2-1	many	CASSLDSGAGGYEQFF	TGTGCCAGCAGCTTAGACTCGGGTGCGGGGGGCTATGAGCAGTTCTTC
.	TRBV5-6	TRBJ1-4	.	CASSLNPDFNEKLFF	TGTGCCAGCAGCCTCAATCCGGACTTTAATGAAAAACTGTTTTTT
.	TRBV7-9	TRBJ1-4	.	CASSSETRVINEKLFF	TGTGCCAGCAGCTCGGAGACCAGGGTAATAAATGAAAAACTGTTTTTT
.	TRBV5-4	TRBJ1-2	.	CASSLKEAGYTF	TGTGCCAGCAGCTTAAAGGAGGCTGGCTACACCTTC
TRBD1	TRBV10-3	TRBJ1-5	few	CAISESGTGSQPQHF	TGTGCCATCAGTGAGTCGGGGACAGGGAGTCAGCCCCAGCATTTT
.	TRBV30	TRBJ1-1	once	CAWRAGGGIGAFF	TGTGCCTGGAGGGCGGGTGGGGGGATTGGAGCTTTCTTT
.	TRBV6-5	TRBJ2-7	.	CASSYAGEQYF	TGTGCCAGCAGTTACGCGGGTGAGCAGTACTTC
.	TRBV16	TRBJ1-3	.	CASSQSSGERGNTIYF	TGTGCCAGCAGCCAATCGTCGGGGGAAAGGGGAAACACCATATATTTT
.	TRBV3-1/TRBV3-2	TRBJ1-4	.	CASSQAGGEKLFF	TGTGCCAGCAGCCAAGCGGGGGGGGAAAAACTGTTTTTT
.	TRBV5-4	TRBJ1-2	.	CASSSHNGEGGYTF	TGTGCCAGCAGCTCTCATAACGGGGAGGGGGGCTACACCTTC
.	TRBV4-1	TRBJ1-1	.	CASSKRGDSFMNTEAFF	TGCGCCAGCAGCAAAAGGGGTGACAGCTTCATGAACACTGAAGCTTTCTTT
TRBD1	TRBV4-1	TRBJ1-5	few	CASSQRTGGLSNQPQHF	TGCGCCAGCAGCCAACGGACAGGGGGCCTTAGCAATCAGCCCCAGCATTTT
.	TRBV30	TRBJ1-3	.	CAWSSGVSGNTIYF	TGTGCCTGGAGTTCCGGGGTCTCTGGAAACACCATATATTTT
.	TRBV3-1/TRBV3-2	TRBJ1-2	.	CASSQDNLAGSGYTF	TGTGCCAGCAGCCAAGATAATTTGGCAGGTAGTGGCTACACCTTC
TRBD1	TRBV18	TRBJ1-2	.	CASSPSGQGGYGYTF	TGTGCCAGCTCACCTAGCGGACAGGGGGGTTATGGCTACACCTTC
.	TRBV15	TRBJ2-5	.	CATSRARDQGETQYF	TGTGCCACCAGCAGGGCCCGGGATCAGGGGGAGACCCAGTACTTC
.	TRBV7-9	TRBJ1-4	few	CASSLGGTMTNEKLFF	TGTGCCAGCAGCCTGGGGGGGACCATGACTAATGAAAAACTGTTTTTT
.	TRBV2	TRBJ2-5	.	CASNNPGQETQYF	TGTGCCAGCAATAATCCGGGGCAAGAGACCCAGTACTTC
.	TRBV27	TRBJ2-5	once	CASSLFRAGGQETQYF	TGTGCCAGCAGTTTATTTCGCGCGGGCGGGCAAGAGACCCAGTACTTC
TRBD1	TRBV18	TRBJ1-4	.	CASSLGTGHEKLFF	TGTGCCAGCTCCCTCGGGACAGGGCATGAAAAACTGTTTTTT
.	TRBV28	TRBJ1-1	once	CASSPDGVGGATEAFF	TGTGCCAGCAGTCCGGATGGGGTCGGGGGTGCCACTGAAGCTTTCTTT
.	TRBV5-1	TRBJ1-1	.	CASSPGVLGTEAFF	TGCGCCAGCAGCCCGGGGGTTCTGGGCACTGAAGCTTTCTTT
.	TRBV12-5	TRBJ2-1	.	CASGLADSSSSYNEQFF	TGTGCTAGTGGTTTGGCCGACAGCTCGAGCTCCTACAATGAGCAGTTCTTC